The 19 T cell receptor beta chains below were found in one sample sequenced in a study of blood T cell repertoires in COVID-19. Here immunoSEQ multiplex PCR was the method, and the copy in TCRdb shows in-frame clones only, minus some. Of tens of thousands of clones detected, 82% appear once; the ten largest clones hold about 19%. What was sequenced was peripheral blood. Every receptor here comes from a human donor in a cohort sampled during active COVID-19.

V and J are TRBV4-1 and TRBJ2-5; TRBD2 aligns across 7 bases. CDR3 length: 16 residues. Germline CDR1 MGHRA, CDR2 YSYEKL. Trimming removed 1 base from V and 5 bases from J; junction bases left unmatched: 10. The CDR3 reads CASSQGTFREGETQYF. The CDR3 bases are TGCGCCAGCAGCCAAGGGACGTTTAGGGAGGGGGAGACCCAGTACTTC.

This rearrangement joins TRBV10-3 to TRBJ2-7; D is uncertain. Germline values: CDR1 ENHRY, CDR2 SYGVKD. This CDR3 region has 13 residues. V was clipped by 3 bases and J by 1 base, with 7 bases between them. The CDR3 reads CAISEAGSYEQYF. The CDR3 nucleotides read TGTGCCATCAGTGAAGCAGGATCCTACGAGCAGTACTTC.

The chain carries TRBV13 and TRBJ2-1; 8 bases are shared with TRBD1. The germline gives CDR1 PRHDT, CDR2 FYEKMQ (reference sequence). With 5 bases clipped from V and 7 bases from J, the junction kept 10 bases outside the gene matches. The CDR3 has 15 residues. Here the CDR3 reads CASSLGQEGGNEQFF. The CDR3 DNA sequence: TGTGCCAGCAGCCTGGGACAGGAGGGAGGAAATGAGCAGTTCTTC.

The gene calls are TRBV4-1 and TRBJ1-2; no reliable D call. This CDR3 has 15 amino acids. V gave up 4 bases and J gave up 3 bases, with 15 bases separating them. Germline CDR1 MGHRA, CDR2 YSYEKL. The CDR3 DNA reads as TGCGCCAGCAGCCTCAGATCCGCTGACTACTATGGCTACACCTTC. Residues: CASSLRSADYYGYTF.

The chain has TRBV7-9 and TRBJ1-4; 7 nucleotides line up with TRBD1. Germline CDR1 SEHNR, CDR2 FQNEAQ (reference sequence). The CDR3 is 12 residues long. V shed 5 bases, J shed 8 bases, and the junction held 2 bases outside the gene matches. CDR3 DNA sequence: TGTGCCAGCAGCCCCAGGGGGGAAAAACTGTTTTTT. Translating gives CASSPRGEKLFF.

This clone was recorded only once. The genes are TRBV2 and TRBJ2-7, with TRBD1 as a possible D gene (5 bases). Per the germline V gene, CDR1 is SNHLY and CDR2 is FYNNEI. V was trimmed by 2 bases and J by 3 bases, leaving 11 bases between them. The length of the CDR3 is 14 residues. The CDR3 reads CASSESQGLYEQYF. The DNA of the CDR3 is TGTGCCAGCAGTGAATCGCAGGGTCTCTACGAGCAGTACTTC.

The chain uses TRBV7-7 and TRBJ2-7; 11 nucleotides match TRBD1. J lost 3 bases, V lost 3 bases, and 4 bases had no gene match. The CDR3 totals 15 residues. Germline CDR1 and CDR2: SSHAT and FNYEAQ (reference sequence). The CDR3 sequence: CASSLGTGGIYEQYF. The CDR3 DNA is TGTGCCAGCAGCTTGGGGACAGGGGGGATCTACGAGCAGTACTTC.

The genes are TRBV7-2 and TRBJ2-7; the D gene is possibly TRBD1 (5 bases). V was cut by 3 bases and J by 2 bases, with 8 bases left in between. Germline CDR1 is SGHTA and CDR2 is FQGNSA. The CDR3 consists of 13 residues. The CDR3: CASSLTAAYEQYF. The DNA of the CDR3 is TGTGCCAGCAGCTTGACAGCAGCCTACGAGCAGTACTTC.

The V and J genes are TRBV7-2 and TRBJ2-1, with D unresolved. CDR1 is SGHTA and CDR2 is FQGNSA in the germline V gene. This CDR3 has 15 amino acids. V was cut by 4 bases and J by 6 bases, with 16 bases left in between. CDR3 residues: CASSSPTPHINEQFF. For the CDR3, the DNA is TGTGCCAGCAGCTCACCCACCCCCCACATCAATGAGCAGTTCTTC.

The gene calls are TRBV27 and TRBJ2-7, with D perhaps matching TRBD2 (5 bases). Trimming cost V 8 bases and J 5 bases, with 13 bases left between them. The CDR3 contains 12 residues. CDR1 and CDR2 from the germline V gene are MNHEY and SMNVEV (reference sequence). CDR3 in DNA: TGTGCCAGCGGGTGGACTGAGAACGAGCAGTACTTC. The encoded protein is CASGWTENEQYF.

This clone showed up just once. The rearrangement uses TRBV4-2 and TRBJ2-5; D ambiguous. V shed 5 bases and J shed 4 bases, with 8 bases lying between them. Looked up from germline, CDR1 is LGHNA and CDR2 is YNFKEQ. The CDR3 is made up of 12 amino acids. CDR3 DNA: TGTGCCAGCAGCGGGCCAGGAGAGACCCAGTACTTC. As protein: CASSGPGETQYF.

This chain uses TRBV4-3 with TRBJ2-7; maybe TRBD2 (6 bases). Per germline, CDR1 LGHNA and CDR2 YSLEER. The CDR3 loop spans 13 amino acids. V was clipped by 1 base and J by 7 bases, with 11 bases between them. For the CDR3, the DNA is TGCGCCAGCAGCCAAGGGGAGGTGGGAGAGCAGTACTTC. Translation gives CASSQGEVGEQYF.

CDR3 DNA: TGTGCCAGCAGCTTGATCGAACAGGTGAACACTGAAGCTTTCTTT. This gives the protein CASSLIEQVNTEAFF. This chain joins TRBV5-6 and TRBJ1-1; a possible D gene is TRBD1 (5 bases). Germline loops: CDR1 SGHDT, CDR2 YYEEEE. The V and J ends lost 1 base and 0 bases respectively, with 10 bases between them. The CDR3 has 15 amino acids.

V usage is TRBV19 and J usage is TRBJ1-4, with D unresolved. The germline V gene has CDR1 LNHDA and CDR2 SQIVND (reference sequence). The germline V and J ends were trimmed by 9 bases and 4 bases, with 9 bases remaining between them. This CDR3 has 12 amino acids. In nucleotides, the CDR3 is TGTGCCAGCGGAGAGTATAATGAAAAACTGTTTTTT. Translated: CASGEYNEKLFF.

This chain joins TRBV27 and TRBJ1-1; TRBD1 agrees at 10 bases. Per germline, CDR1 MNHEY and CDR2 SMNVEV (reference sequence). The J segment lost 0 bases and the V segment lost 4 bases, leaving 2 bases of the junction unmatched. This CDR3 is 15 amino acids long. The CDR3 DNA sequence: TGTGCCAGCAGTTCGGACAGGGGGGTGAACACTGAAGCTTTCTTT. Protein: CASSSDRGVNTEAFF.

CDR3 sequence: CASGLGDTVNSPLHF. In DNA form, the CDR3 reads TGTGCTAGTGGTTTGGGGGACACCGTAAATTCACCCCTCCACTTT. The V call is TRBV12-5, the J call TRBJ1-6, with a tentative D call TRBD1 (6 bases). Germline CDR1 is LGHNT and CDR2 is FRNRAP. The CDR3 is 15 residues long. V was cut by 1 base and J by 7 bases, with 11 bases left in between.

This chain uses TRBV6-2 or TRBV6-3 with TRBJ1-1; TRBD1 agrees at 8 bases. The CDR3 contains 16 residues. V was clipped by 5 bases and J by 5 bases; unmatched bases: 13. In germline, CDR1 is MNHEY, CDR2 SVGEGT. The CDR3 coding sequence is TGTGCCAGCAGTACAGCATCCCGGACAGGGAGAACTGAAGCTTTCTTT. This gives the protein CASSTASRTGRTEAFF.

This chain links TRBV4-3 with TRBJ2-1, with 7 bases identical to TRBD2. J gave up 2 bases and V 0 bases, and 7 bases lay outside the gene matches. The V gene's germline CDR1 is LGHNA and CDR2 YSLEER. CDR3 length: 17 residues. In DNA, the CDR3 is TGCGCCAGCAGCCAAGATCTACGACTAGCCCCCTACAATGAGCAGTTCTTC. Its protein is CASSQDLRLAPYNEQFF.

The rearrangement links TRBV9 to TRBJ2-7; 12 bases map to TRBD2. The ends lost 4 bases at V and 6 bases at J; junction bases unmatched: 11. Germline V gene sequence: CDR1 SGDLS, CDR2 YYNGEE. The CDR3 loop spans 16 amino acids. The CDR3 is CASSPITLAGGSEQYF. The CDR3, as DNA: TGTGCCAGCAGCCCAATCACACTAGCGGGGGGTTCCGAGCAGTACTTC.